What follows are 18 T cell receptor beta chains derived from one specimen sequenced in a study of T cells in localized non-small cell lung cancer. Data came from immunoSEQ multiplex PCR; TCRdb stores just in-frame clones and leaves some out. The sample holds about 52,000 clones, 86% seen once. Sequencing was performed on peripheral blood, taken before any cancer treatment. The receptors shown here come from a male donor at least 60 years old with stage III squamous cell lung carcinoma.

V usage is TRBV6-5 and J usage is TRBJ1-2, with TRBD1 matching over 7 bases. In germline, CDR1 is MNHEY, CDR2 SVGAGI. J lost 0 bases, V lost 6 bases, and 4 bases had no gene match. The CDR3 covers 14 residues. The CDR3 bases are TGTGCCAGCAGCAGGGACAGTACTAACTATGGCTACACCTTC. Protein product: CASSRDSTNYGYTF.

The chain employs TRBV15 and TRBJ2-7; no firm D call. The CDR3 spans 15 residues. The V gene's germline CDR1 is LNHNV and CDR2 YYDKDF (reference sequence). The V end was cut by 0 bases, the J end by 0 bases, with 9 bases between. CDR3 nucleotides: TGTGCCACCAGCAGAGATAGTTTAGCCTCCTACGAGCAGTACTTC. This gives the protein CATSRDSLASYEQYF.

The J gene is TRBJ2-7, the V gene TRBV6-5; D unclear. This CDR3 contains 12 residues. The germline gives CDR1 MNHEY, CDR2 SVGAGI. Deletions cut 4 bases from V and 2 bases from J, with 6 bases between. CDR3 nucleotide sequence: TGTGCCAGCAGTTCTCCTACCTACGAGCAGTACTTC. Its translation is CASSSPTYEQYF.

This chain links TRBV14 with TRBJ2-7, with 7 bases matching TRBD2. J lost 5 bases, V lost 4 bases, and 5 bases had no gene match. The CDR3 sequence is 13 residues long. Germline V gene sequence: CDR1 SGHDN, CDR2 FVKESK. In DNA form, the CDR3 reads TGTGCCAGCAGCCCCTGGACTAGAAACGAGCAGTACTTC. Encoded protein: CASSPWTRNEQYF.

V usage is TRBV5-1 and J usage is TRBJ2-3; D unresolved. This CDR3 contains 16 residues. The germline V and J ends were trimmed by 0 bases and 1 base, with 12 bases remaining between them. Looked up from germline, CDR1 is SGHRS and CDR2 is YFSETQ. The CDR3 DNA reads as TGCGCCAGCAGCTTGGAGTTTCCGGTGGGCACAGATACGCAGTATTTT. Translation gives CASSLEFPVGTDTQYF.

The chain joins TRBV7-6 to TRBJ2-2; D may be TRBD1 (5 bases). This CDR3 comprises 16 residues. CDR1 and CDR2 (germline): SGHVS, FNYEAQ. V lost 1 base to trimming and J lost 4 bases, with 13 bases between them. In DNA form, the CDR3 reads TGTGCCAGCAGCTTAGGATCAGGAAGGGGCACCGGGGAGCTGTTTTTT. Encoded protein: CASSLGSGRGTGELFF. Using reference TRBV7-6 and TRBJ2-2 for the parts outside the CDR3, the full variable domain is GAGVSQSPRYKVTKRGQDVALRCDPISGHVSLYWYRQALGQGPEFLTYFNYEAQQDKSGLPNDRFSAERPEGSISTLTIQRTEQRDSAMYRCASSLGSGRGTGELFFGEGSRLTVL.

V is TRBV28 and J is TRBJ1-6, with a tentative D call TRBD1 (6 bases). V shed 8 bases and J shed 10 bases, with 24 bases lying between them. In germline, CDR1 is MDHEN, CDR2 SYDVKM. The CDR3 runs 16 residues. For the CDR3, the DNA is TGTGCCAGCCGCCAGAAGGGGGACGCAAGGGTATCACCCCTCCACTTT. Residues: CASRQKGDARVSPLHF.

V gene TRBV25-1 combines with J gene TRBJ2-1; D gene uncertain. CDR1 MGHDK and CDR2 SYGVNS come from the germline V gene. The CDR3 spans 15 residues. V lost 3 bases to trimming and J lost 1 base, with 10 bases between them. The CDR3 loop reads CASSEGTQSYNEQFF. The CDR3 DNA sequence: TGTGCCAGCAGTGAGGGTACGCAGTCCTACAATGAGCAGTTCTTC.

The chain uses TRBV11-3 and TRBJ2-2; TRBD2 agrees at 8 bases. From germline, CDR1 is SGHNT and CDR2 YENEEA. The ends lost 8 bases at V and 3 bases at J; junction bases unmatched: 8. The CDR3 loop spans 15 amino acids. CDR3 nucleotide sequence: TGTGCCAGCGGCCCCGGGGGGGCTTACACCGGGGAGCTGTTTTTT. As protein: CASGPGGAYTGELFF.

V is TRBV27 and J is TRBJ2-7, with D perhaps matching TRBD1 or TRBD2 (6 bases each). The CDR3 contains 16 residues. The V and J ends lost 6 bases and 7 bases respectively, with 25 bases between them. Germline lookup yields CDR1 MNHEY and CDR2 SMNVEV (reference sequence). For the CDR3, the DNA is TGTGCCAGCAGCCAATCCTGGGGACGGAGAGGGGGGGAGCAGTACTTC. Translating it yields CASSQSWGRRGGEQYF.

This clone was recorded once. V is TRBV7-8 and J is TRBJ2-7; D remains unclear. CDR1 is SGHVS and CDR2 is FQNEAQ in the germline V gene. Trimming left V 5 bases short and J 3 bases short, with 14 bases between. This CDR3 contains 14 residues. The CDR3 DNA follows: TGTGCCAGCAGCGTCCCGGGTTTAGGCTACGAGCAGTACTTC. Protein sequence: CASSVPGLGYEQYF.

The chain is built from TRBV7-8 and TRBJ2-1; 7 nucleotides agree with TRBD2. The CDR3 runs 15 residues. Germline V lookup: CDR1 SGHVS, CDR2 FQNEAQ. V was clipped by 6 bases and J by 4 bases; unmatched bases: 9. The CDR3 here is CASSPGASGYNEQFF. DNA of the CDR3: TGTGCCAGCAGTCCCGGCGCTAGCGGTTACAATGAGCAGTTCTTC.

The genes are TRBV27 and TRBJ2-7, with 7 bases lining up with TRBD1. The trim removed 4 bases at V and 6 bases at J, leaving 6 bases unmatched. Germline lookup yields CDR1 MNHEY and CDR2 SMNVEV (reference sequence). The CDR3 is 13 amino acids. The CDR3 sequence is CASSSTGYGEQYF. CDR3 in DNA: TGTGCCAGCAGTTCGACAGGGTACGGCGAGCAGTACTTC.

Here the CDR3 DNA reads TGTGCCAGCAGCTTAGCCGCAAGCGGGTACAATGAGCAGTTCTTC. This sequence encodes CASSLAASGYNEQFF. V usage is TRBV7-2 and J usage is TRBJ2-1, with a possible D match to TRBD2 (6 bases). Germline assignment: CDR1 SGHTA and CDR2 FQGNSA. V gave up 0 bases and J gave up 4 bases, with 10 bases separating them. The CDR3 has 15 residues.

This rearrangement joins TRBV10-3 to TRBJ1-6; D gene uncertain. There are 14 residues in the CDR3. The germline V gene encodes CDR1 ENHRY and CDR2 SYGVKD. Trimming removed 0 bases at V and 9 bases at J, with 9 bases between. The CDR3 nucleotides read TGTGCCATCAGTGAGTCGCCGACAAGTTCACCCCTCCACTTT. Protein sequence: CAISESPTSSPLHF.

This clone was picked up a small number of times. V and J are TRBV19 and TRBJ2-1; maybe TRBD1 (5 bases). The germline V gene has CDR1 LNHDA and CDR2 SQIVND (reference sequence). This CDR3 region has 12 residues. V was pared by 4 bases and J by 9 bases, with 10 bases between. CDR3 region: CASSKTGIEQFF. CDR3 nucleotides: TGTGCCAGTAGTAAAACAGGCATTGAGCAGTTCTTC.

The chain links TRBV18 to TRBJ1-6; a weak D match, TRBD1 (5 bases). The CDR3 contains 16 residues. V lost 3 bases and J lost 5, with 14 bases in between. Germline CDR1 is KGHSH and CDR2 is LQKENI. CDR3 coding DNA: TGTGCCAGCTCACCCCTTCTCGCAGGGAATAATTCACCCCTCCACTTT. Its translation: CASSPLLAGNNSPLHF. Complete variable domain (other parts from reference TRBV18 and TRBJ1-6): NAGVMQNPRHLVRRRGQEARLRCSPMKGHSHVYWYRQLPEEGLKFMVYLQKENIIDESGMPKERFSAEFPKEGPSILRIQQVVRGDSAAYFCASSPLLAGNNSPLHFGNGTRLTVT.

V is TRBV9 and J is TRBJ2-2, with D possibly being TRBD1 (7 bases). Germline V CDR1 and CDR2: SGDLS, YYNGEE. The V end lost 4 bases, the J end lost 0 bases, and 19 bases lay between the germline ends. The CDR3 runs 18 residues. The CDR3 is CASSPFTGAGTNTGELFF. The CDR3 coding sequence is TGTGCCAGCAGCCCTTTTACAGGGGCGGGGACGAACACCGGGGAGCTGTTTTTT.